One sample yielded the 12 T cell receptor beta chains listed below, sequenced in a study of molecular identifiers for immune sequencing clone quantification listed by TCRdb under 2018. Library creation used PCR. TCRdb shows the sequencer as NextSeq 500. TCRdb passed the public sequencing reads through fastp at Q25 and MiXCR, retaining productive beta sequences. Each CDR3 protein appears once, grouped with its most common genes and DNA. This sample comprises around 94,000 distinct CDR3 sequences, about a third of them detected only once. The top ten clonotypes cover 9% to 10% of the sample. The source material was naive CD8+ T cells from blood, with Jurkat cell RNA spiked in. In light of the paper, this sample's cell subset or site label describes: FACS-sorted CD8+CD4-CCR7+CD45RA+ naive T cells. These receptors were obtained from a human donor in good health. Some libraries in this study had Jurkat cell RNA spiked in.

The chain has TRBV27 and TRBJ1-5; D remains unclear. This CDR3 is built from 13 residues. The germline V and J ends were trimmed by 3 bases and 4 bases, with 7 bases remaining between them. CDR1 and CDR2 from the germline V gene are MNHEY and SMNVEV (reference sequence). CDR3 protein: CASSFRRNQPQHF. DNA of the CDR3: TGTGCCAGCAGTTTCCGGCGTAATCAGCCCCAGCATTTT.

As for this clonotype: At one boundary the junction diverges from the germline segment, which might be a read error. J is TRBJ1-4 and V is TRBV7-6; 8 bases fit TRBD1. Germline V gene data show CDR1 as SGHVS and CDR2 as FNYEAQ. The CDR3 has 14 amino acids. Here the CDR3 reads CASSTDRVNEKRFF. CDR3 DNA sequence: TGTGCCAGCAGCACGGACAGGGTTAATGAAAAACGGTTTTTT.

The V and J genes are TRBV7-6 and TRBJ1-5; D remains ambiguous. This CDR3 has 15 residues. V gave up 5 bases and J gave up 7 bases, with 18 bases separating them. The V gene's germline CDR1 is SGHVS and CDR2 FNYEAQ. CDR3 in amino acids: CASSPLDFSLQPQHF. As DNA, the CDR3 is TGTGCCAGCAGCCCCTTAGACTTTTCCCTCCAGCCCCAGCATTTT.

The V call is TRBV27, the J call TRBJ1-5, with 9 bases lining up with TRBD1. The germline gives CDR1 MNHEY, CDR2 SMNVEV (reference sequence). The V and J ends lost 3 bases and 6 bases, in that order; junction bases with no gene match: 6. The CDR3 is made up of 15 amino acids. CDR3: CASSLGGQGFQPQHF. CDR3 nucleotide sequence: TGTGCCAGCAGTTTGGGAGGACAGGGGTTTCAGCCCCAGCATTTT.

This clonotype appeared once. The chain combines TRBV7-9 with TRBJ2-1; possibly TRBD2 for D (7 bases). Per the germline V gene, CDR1 is SEHNR and CDR2 is FQNEAQ (reference sequence). The CDR3 consists of 15 residues. V dropped 4 bases and J dropped 5 bases, with 15 bases sitting between them. CDR3 bases: TGTGCCAGCAGCTCGACTCGCGGGGGCCACAATGAGCAGTTCTTC. Translating gives CASSSTRGGHNEQFF. The full variable domain, its missing parts supplied by reference TRBV7-9 and TRBJ2-1, is DTGVSQNPRHKITKRGQNVTFRCDPISEHNRLYWYRQTLGQGPEFLTYFQNEAQLEKSRLLSDRFSAERPKGSFSTLEIQRTEQGDSAMYLCASSSTRGGHNEQFFGPGTRLTVL.

This clonotype was observed at least ten times. The chain employs TRBV12-5 and TRBJ1-1; tentative D call: TRBD1 (6 bases). The germline V gene has CDR1 LGHNT and CDR2 FRNRAP. The V end was cut by 5 bases, the J end by 3 bases, with 19 bases between. The CDR3 runs 16 residues. The CDR3: CASGPLDGGADTEAFF. The CDR3 DNA sequence: TGTGCTAGTGGTCCACTGGATGGGGGGGCCGACACTGAAGCTTTCTTT. The variable domain in full, with the rest retrieved from reference TRBV12-5 and TRBJ1-1, is DARVTQTPRHKVTEMGQEVTMRCQPILGHNTVFWYRQTMMQGLELLAYFRNRAPLDDSGMPKDRFSAEMPDATLATLKIQPSEPRDSAVYFCASGPLDGGADTEAFFGQGTRLTVV.

As concerns this clonotype: With a much larger clone just one base away, this may be a read error. This rearrangement joins TRBV6-2 or TRBV6-3 to TRBJ2-7, with D maybe TRBD2 (6 bases). The V and J ends lost 11 bases and 5 bases respectively, with 19 bases between them. This CDR3 is 13 amino acids long. Germline CDR1 is MNHEY and CDR2 is SVGEGT. CDR3 sequence: CAGTDGREDEQYF. The CDR3, as DNA: TGTGCCGGCACCGACGGCAGGGAGGACGAGCAGTACTTC.

Ten or more counts support this clonotype. The V call is TRBV29-1, the J call TRBJ1-2; 9 positions match TRBD1. The germline CDR1 and CDR2 sequences are SQVTM and ANQGSEA. The CDR3 is 13 residues long. The junction had 8 bases not matched to a gene; V was cut back by 6 bases and J by 6 bases. CDR3 DNA sequence: TGCAGCGTCTCTGACAGGGGGACGGATGGCTACACCTTC. Its translation is CSVSDRGTDGYTF. The variable domain in full, with the rest retrieved from reference TRBV29-1 and TRBJ1-2, is SAVISQKPSRDICQRGTSLTIQCQVDSQVTMMFWYRQQPGQSLTLIATANQGSEATYESGFVIDKFPISRPNLTFSTLTVSNMSPEDSSIYLCSVSDRGTDGYTFGSGTRLTVV.

The gene calls are TRBV7-9 and TRBJ1-2; no clear D. Germline V lookup: CDR1 SEHNR, CDR2 FQNEAQ (reference sequence). This CDR3 is 15 amino acids long. V was shortened by 5 bases and J by 5 bases, with 18 bases between the two germline ends. CDR3 coding DNA: TGTGCCAGCAGCCTGAATGACCCTAACCCTTATGGCTACACCTTC. It specifies CASSLNDPNPYGYTF.

A note on this clonotype: Since no conserved phenylalanine or tryptophan closes the CDR3, a read error is the likely cause. The gene calls are TRBV7-2 and TRBJ2-1; D gene ambiguous. The CDR3 has 11 residues. The ends were cut back, 2 bases at V and 12 bases at J, with 8 bases in the middle. Germline V gene sequence: CDR1 SGHTA, CDR2 FQGNSA. The CDR3 DNA is TGTGCCAGCAGCTTATCAAAAGGGCAGTTCTCC. It yields the protein CASSLSKGQFS.

This clonotype came up many times. The chain employs TRBV5-1 and TRBJ2-5; TRBD1 is a possible D gene (5 bases). The V gene's germline CDR1 is SGHRS and CDR2 YFSETQ. V lost 1 base and J 4 bases, leaving 14 bases between the germline ends. CDR3 size: 15 residues. CDR3 sequence (DNA): TGCGCCAGCAGCTTGTGGTACAGGAGACCAGAGACCCAGTACTTC. Amino acids: CASSLWYRRPETQYF.

In its sample, this clonotype was seen a few times. This sequence joins TRBV27 and TRBJ1-5; D is uncertain. The CDR3 covers 13 residues. Germline-derived CDR1 and CDR2 are MNHEY and SMNVEV (reference sequence). Trimming cost V 1 base and J 3 bases, with 4 bases left between them. CDR3 sequence reads: CASSLYINQPQHF. CDR3 sequence (DNA): TGTGCCAGCAGTTTATATATCAATCAGCCCCAGCATTTT.